This is a list of T cell receptor beta chains from one sample in a study of blood T cell repertoires in COVID-19. TCRdb's table, derived via immunoSEQ multiplex PCR, lists solely in-frame clones and lacks some. The sample holds some 160,000 clones, 84% seen once. Sequenced: PBMCs or T cells enriched from blood (not recorded which). These receptors were taken from a woman aged 45-59 years who had recovered from COVID-19. Each CDR3 is given with its conserved first and last residue. A D gene is named only where the DNA matches it firmly. Expanded clones get a size class; other rows say once, few or many, or leave the size out.

d_call: TRBD2; j_call: TRBJ2-7; clone_size: .; v_call: TRBV7-2; cdr3_aa: CASSSEAGVSYEQYF; cdr3_nt: TGTGCCAGCAGCTCAGAAGCGGGGGTTTCCTACGAGCAGTACTTC
d_call: TRBD1; j_call: TRBJ2-1; clone_size: .; v_call: TRBV4-3; cdr3_aa: CASSQDLGQAANEQFF; cdr3_nt: TGCGCCAGCAGCCAAGATTTAGGACAGGCTGCCAATGAGCAGTTCTTC
d_call: .; j_call: TRBJ2-5; clone_size: .; v_call: TRBV5-1; cdr3_aa: CASSRGVTGFGTQYF; cdr3_nt: TGCGCCAGCAGCCGGGGGGTGACAGGTTTTGGGACCCAGTACTTC
d_call: TRBD1; j_call: TRBJ2-7; clone_size: .; v_call: TRBV5-1; cdr3_aa: CASSPTPGTAPIGEQYF; cdr3_nt: TGCGCCAGCAGCCCAACCCCAGGGACAGCGCCAATCGGGGAGCAGTACTTC
d_call: .; j_call: TRBJ1-4; clone_size: .; v_call: TRBV5-1; cdr3_aa: CASSLDGRGEKLFF; cdr3_nt: TGCGCCAGCAGCTTGGACGGCCGGGGTGAAAAACTGTTTTTT
d_call: .; j_call: TRBJ2-2; clone_size: .; v_call: TRBV29-1; cdr3_aa: CSVGQNTGELFF; cdr3_nt: TGCAGCGTTGGACAGAACACCGGGGAGCTGTTTTTT
d_call: .; j_call: TRBJ1-1; clone_size: .; v_call: TRBV18; cdr3_aa: CASSPPRVMNTEAFF; cdr3_nt: TGTGCCAGCTCACCACCCCGGGTCATGAACACTGAAGCTTTCTTT
d_call: .; j_call: TRBJ2-2; clone_size: .; v_call: TRBV2; cdr3_aa: CASGGTGMNTGELFF; cdr3_nt: TGTGCCAGCGGTGGTACAGGGATGAACACCGGGGAGCTGTTTTTT
d_call: .; j_call: TRBJ2-6; clone_size: .; v_call: TRBV25-1; cdr3_aa: CASSETQGGSGANVLTF; cdr3_nt: TGTGCCAGCAGTGAAACACAGGGTGGCTCTGGGGCCAACGTCCTGACTTTC
d_call: .; j_call: TRBJ2-7; clone_size: .; v_call: TRBV15; cdr3_aa: CATSRVQGYEQYF; cdr3_nt: TGTGCCACCAGCAGAGTGCAGGGCTACGAGCAGTACTTC
d_call: TRBD2; j_call: TRBJ2-1; clone_size: .; v_call: TRBV9; cdr3_aa: CASSVRGIRVDEQFF; cdr3_nt: TGTGCCAGCAGCGTGCGGGGGATTCGTGTGGATGAGCAGTTCTTC
d_call: .; j_call: TRBJ1-4; clone_size: .; v_call: TRBV7-8; cdr3_aa: CASTPAGNTKLFF; cdr3_nt: TGTGCCAGCACCCCGGCGGGAAACACCAAACTGTTTTTT
d_call: TRBD1; j_call: TRBJ2-3; clone_size: .; v_call: TRBV11-1; cdr3_aa: CASSIRQGADTQYF; cdr3_nt: TGTGCCAGCAGCATCCGACAGGGGGCAGATACGCAGTATTTT
d_call: TRBD2; j_call: TRBJ2-7; clone_size: .; v_call: TRBV5-1; cdr3_aa: CASSSEGTSGSYEQYF; cdr3_nt: TGCGCCAGCAGCTCCGAGGGGACTAGCGGGAGTTACGAGCAGTACTTC
d_call: .; j_call: TRBJ1-6; clone_size: .; v_call: TRBV7-9; cdr3_aa: CASSQPGSPLHF; cdr3_nt: TGTGCCAGCAGCCAACCGGGTTCACCCCTCCACTTT
d_call: TRBD2; j_call: TRBJ2-1; clone_size: .; v_call: TRBV9; cdr3_aa: CASSAPGLAGFYEQFF; cdr3_nt: TGTGCCAGCAGCGCGCCGGGACTAGCGGGTTTCTATGAGCAGTTCTTC
d_call: TRBD1; j_call: TRBJ2-7; clone_size: .; v_call: TRBV25-1; cdr3_aa: CASIRQGSYEQYF; cdr3_nt: TGTGCCAGCATTAGACAGGGTTCCTACGAGCAGTACTTC
d_call: .; j_call: TRBJ1-1; clone_size: .; v_call: TRBV7-2; cdr3_aa: CASSLHMNTEAFF; cdr3_nt: TGTGCCAGCAGCTTACACATGAACACTGAAGCTTTCTTT
d_call: TRBD2; j_call: TRBJ2-5; clone_size: .; v_call: TRBV5-4; cdr3_aa: CASSRDYSGTQYF; cdr3_nt: TGTGCCAGCAGCCGGGACTACTCGGGGACCCAGTACTTC
d_call: .; j_call: TRBJ2-2; clone_size: .; v_call: TRBV5-1; cdr3_aa: CASSLGGPGSITGELFF; cdr3_nt: TGCGCCAGCAGCTTGGGCGGGCCCGGGAGTATAACCGGGGAGCTGTTTTTT
d_call: TRBD2; j_call: TRBJ2-1; clone_size: once; v_call: TRBV9; cdr3_aa: CASSVVVAGGYNEQFF; cdr3_nt: TGTGCCAGCAGCGTAGTCGTAGCGGGAGGGTACAATGAGCAGTTCTTC
d_call: .; j_call: TRBJ2-7; clone_size: few; v_call: TRBV4-2; cdr3_aa: CASSQEAWGAYEQYF; cdr3_nt: TGTGCCAGCAGCCAAGAGGCGTGGGGAGCCTACGAGCAGTACTTC
d_call: .; j_call: TRBJ1-6; clone_size: .; v_call: TRBV7-8; cdr3_aa: CASTPGNSPLHF; cdr3_nt: TGTGCCAGCACCCCGGGTAATTCACCCCTCCACTTT
d_call: .; j_call: TRBJ1-5; clone_size: .; v_call: TRBV20-1; cdr3_aa: CSASPAGTFNQPQHF; cdr3_nt: TGCAGTGCTAGTCCCGCCGGGACATTCAATCAGCCCCAGCATTTT
d_call: .; j_call: TRBJ2-7; clone_size: .; v_call: TRBV28; cdr3_aa: CASSHKAGRNSYEQYF; cdr3_nt: TGTGCCAGCAGTCACAAGGCAGGGAGGAATAGCTACGAGCAGTACTTC
d_call: TRBD1; j_call: TRBJ2-3; clone_size: .; v_call: TRBV5-4; cdr3_aa: CASSLDRGGPDTQYF; cdr3_nt: TGTGCCAGCAGCTTAGACAGGGGGGGGCCAGATACGCAGTATTTT
d_call: .; j_call: TRBJ2-1; clone_size: .; v_call: TRBV23-1; cdr3_aa: CASSHLHRTTWAYSYNEQFF; cdr3_nt: TGCGCCAGCAGTCACTTACATAGGACTACTTGGGCATACTCCTACAATGAGCAGTTCTTC
d_call: .; j_call: TRBJ2-7; clone_size: .; v_call: TRBV15; cdr3_aa: CATSSRGGGPSSYEQYF; cdr3_nt: TGTGCCACCAGCTCTAGGGGTGGCGGTCCCAGCTCCTACGAGCAGTACTTC
d_call: .; j_call: TRBJ2-1; clone_size: .; v_call: TRBV29-1; cdr3_aa: CSARVSYNEQFF; cdr3_nt: TGCAGCGCCCGGGTCTCCTACAATGAGCAGTTCTTC
d_call: .; j_call: TRBJ2-2; clone_size: once; v_call: TRBV2; cdr3_aa: CASRQGRDTGELFF; cdr3_nt: TGTGCCAGCAGGCAGGGGCGAGATACCGGGGAGCTGTTTTTT
d_call: TRBD1; j_call: TRBJ1-1; clone_size: once; v_call: TRBV6-4; cdr3_aa: CASSVGTGRIAFF; cdr3_nt: TGTGCCAGCAGTGTAGGGACAGGGAGGATTGCTTTCTTT
d_call: TRBD1; j_call: TRBJ1-1; clone_size: .; v_call: TRBV7-2; cdr3_aa: CASSSTGTVNTEAFF; cdr3_nt: TGTGCCAGCAGCTCGACCGGGACAGTGAACACTGAAGCTTTCTTT
d_call: TRBD1; j_call: TRBJ1-4; clone_size: few; v_call: TRBV5-1; cdr3_aa: CASSPAPGTGAEKLFF; cdr3_nt: TGCGCCAGCAGCCCCGCCCCGGGGACAGGCGCGGAAAAACTGTTTTTT
d_call: .; j_call: TRBJ1-5; clone_size: .; v_call: TRBV5-6; cdr3_aa: CASSLGAQGNQPQHF; cdr3_nt: TGTGCCAGCAGCTTGGGGGCGCAAGGCAATCAGCCCCAGCATTTT
d_call: .; j_call: TRBJ2-1; clone_size: .; v_call: TRBV9; cdr3_aa: CASSFRTNGYNEQFF; cdr3_nt: TGTGCCAGCAGCTTTCGGACTAACGGATACAATGAGCAGTTCTTC
d_call: TRBD2; j_call: TRBJ2-3; clone_size: .; v_call: TRBV6-6; cdr3_aa: CASSPSGSRTDTQYF; cdr3_nt: TGTGCCAGCAGCCCAAGCGGGAGTCGGACAGATACGCAGTATTTT
d_call: .; j_call: TRBJ2-3; clone_size: .; v_call: TRBV24-1; cdr3_aa: CATSDVGTGADTQYF; cdr3_nt: TGTGCCACCAGTGATGTTGGGACGGGGGCAGATACGCAGTATTTT